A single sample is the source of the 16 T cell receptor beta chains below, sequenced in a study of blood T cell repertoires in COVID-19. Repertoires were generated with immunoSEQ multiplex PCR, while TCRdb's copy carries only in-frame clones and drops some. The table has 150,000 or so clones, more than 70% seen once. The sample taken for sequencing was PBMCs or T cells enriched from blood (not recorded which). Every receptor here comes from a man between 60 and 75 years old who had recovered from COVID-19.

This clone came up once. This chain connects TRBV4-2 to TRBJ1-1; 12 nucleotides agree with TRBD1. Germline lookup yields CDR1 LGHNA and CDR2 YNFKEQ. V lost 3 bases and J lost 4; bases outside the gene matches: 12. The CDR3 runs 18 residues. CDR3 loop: CASSHISGTGGEGTEAFF. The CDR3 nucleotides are TGTGCCAGCAGCCACATCTCCGGGACAGGGGGCGAGGGCACTGAAGCTTTCTTT.

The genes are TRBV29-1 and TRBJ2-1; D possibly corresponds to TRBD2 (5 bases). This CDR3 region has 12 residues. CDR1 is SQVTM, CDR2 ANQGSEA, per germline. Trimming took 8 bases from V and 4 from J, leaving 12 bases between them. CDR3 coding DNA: TGCAGCTCCCGGGCGGGTTACAATGAGCAGTTCTTC. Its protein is CSSRAGYNEQFF.

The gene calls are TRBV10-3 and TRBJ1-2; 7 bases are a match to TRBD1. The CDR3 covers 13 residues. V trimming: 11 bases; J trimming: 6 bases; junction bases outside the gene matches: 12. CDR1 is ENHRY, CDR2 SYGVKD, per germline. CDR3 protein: CALNRGTVDGYTF. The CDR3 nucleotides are TGTGCCTTAAACAGGGGCACCGTAGATGGCTACACCTTC.

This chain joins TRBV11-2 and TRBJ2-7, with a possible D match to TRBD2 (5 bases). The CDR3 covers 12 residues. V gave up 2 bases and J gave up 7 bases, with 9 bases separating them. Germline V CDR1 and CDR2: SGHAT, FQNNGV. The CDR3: CASSLRTGEQYF. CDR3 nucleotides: TGTGCCAGCAGCTTACGGACTGGGGAGCAGTACTTC.

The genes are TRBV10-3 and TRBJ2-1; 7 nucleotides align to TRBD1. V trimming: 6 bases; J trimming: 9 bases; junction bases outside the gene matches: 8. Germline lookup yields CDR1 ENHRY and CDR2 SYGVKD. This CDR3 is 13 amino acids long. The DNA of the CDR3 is TGTGCCATCAGGAAACAGGGGTGGGGTGAGCAGTTCTTC. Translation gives CAIRKQGWGEQFF.

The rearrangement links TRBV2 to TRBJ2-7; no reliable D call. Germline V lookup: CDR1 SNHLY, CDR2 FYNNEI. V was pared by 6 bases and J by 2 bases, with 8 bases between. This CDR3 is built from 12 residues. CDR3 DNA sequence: TGTGCCAGCAGCTCCTTAGCCTACGAGCAGTACTTC. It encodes CASSSLAYEQYF.

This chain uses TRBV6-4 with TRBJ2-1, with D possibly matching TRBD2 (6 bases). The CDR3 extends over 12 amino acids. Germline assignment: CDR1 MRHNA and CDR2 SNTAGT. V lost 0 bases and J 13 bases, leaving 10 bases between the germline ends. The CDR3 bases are TGTGCCAGCAGTGACTCCTATAGCGGTCAGTTCTTC. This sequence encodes CASSDSYSGQFF.

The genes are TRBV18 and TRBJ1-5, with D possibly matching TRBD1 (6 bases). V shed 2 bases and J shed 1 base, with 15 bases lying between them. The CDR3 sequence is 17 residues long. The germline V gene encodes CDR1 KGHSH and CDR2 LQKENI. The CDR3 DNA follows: TGTGCCAGCTCACCAGGGACACCCAAGGGCAGCAATCAGCCCCAGCATTTT. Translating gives CASSPGTPKGSNQPQHF.

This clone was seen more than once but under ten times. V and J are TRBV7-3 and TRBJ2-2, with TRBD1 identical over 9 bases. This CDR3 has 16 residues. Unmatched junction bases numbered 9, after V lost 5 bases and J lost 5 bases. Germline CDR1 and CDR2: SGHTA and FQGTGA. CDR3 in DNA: TGTGCCAGCAGCCGGCGGACAGGGGTCGGTACCGGGGAGCTGTTTTTT. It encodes CASSRRTGVGTGELFF.

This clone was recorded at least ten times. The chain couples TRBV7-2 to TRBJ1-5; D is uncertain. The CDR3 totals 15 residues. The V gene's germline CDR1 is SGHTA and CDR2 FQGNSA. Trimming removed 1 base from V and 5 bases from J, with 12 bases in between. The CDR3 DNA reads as TGTGCCAGCAGCTTAGTCCATGGGCTTGATCAGCCCCAGCATTTT. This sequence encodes CASSLVHGLDQPQHF.

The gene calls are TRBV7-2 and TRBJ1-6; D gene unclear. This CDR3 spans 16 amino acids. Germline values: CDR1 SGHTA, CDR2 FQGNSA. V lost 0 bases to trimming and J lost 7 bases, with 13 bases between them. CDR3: CASSLAGGSKNSPLHF. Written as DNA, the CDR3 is TGTGCCAGCAGCTTAGCGGGAGGGTCCAAGAATTCACCCCTCCACTTT.

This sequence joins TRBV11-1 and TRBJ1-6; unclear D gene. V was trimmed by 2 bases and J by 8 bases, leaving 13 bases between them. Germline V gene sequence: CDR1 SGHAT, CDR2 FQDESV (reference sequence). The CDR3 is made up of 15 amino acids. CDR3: CASSLSDGVDSPLHF. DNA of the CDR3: TGTGCCAGCAGCTTAAGCGACGGGGTAGATTCACCCCTCCACTTT. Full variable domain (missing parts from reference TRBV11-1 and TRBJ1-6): EAEVAQSPRYKITEKSQAVAFWCDPISGHATLYWYRQILGQGPELLVQFQDESVVDDSQLPKDRFSAERLKGVDSTLKIQPAELGDSAMYLCASSLSDGVDSPLHFGNGTRLTVT.

CDR3 nucleotides: TGTGCCAGCAGTGAGACAGCAAACTATGGCTACACCTTC. Its protein product is CASSETANYGYTF. The V call is TRBV6-1, the J call TRBJ1-2; the D gene is possibly TRBD1 (5 bases). The V gene's germline CDR1 is MNHNS and CDR2 SASEGT. This CDR3 contains 13 residues. Deletions cut 3 bases from V and 2 bases from J, with 7 bases between.

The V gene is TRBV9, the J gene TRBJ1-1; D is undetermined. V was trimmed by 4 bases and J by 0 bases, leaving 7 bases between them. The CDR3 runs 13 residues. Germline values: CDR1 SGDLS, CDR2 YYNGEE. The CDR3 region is CASSPSLNTEAFF. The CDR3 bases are TGTGCCAGCAGCCCTAGTTTGAACACTGAAGCTTTCTTT.

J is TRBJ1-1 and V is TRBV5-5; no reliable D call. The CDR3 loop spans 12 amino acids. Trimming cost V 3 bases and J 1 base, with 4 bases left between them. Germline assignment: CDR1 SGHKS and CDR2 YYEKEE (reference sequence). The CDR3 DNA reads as TGTGCCAGCAGCTCCGGGAACACTGAAGCTTTCTTT. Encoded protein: CASSSGNTEAFF.

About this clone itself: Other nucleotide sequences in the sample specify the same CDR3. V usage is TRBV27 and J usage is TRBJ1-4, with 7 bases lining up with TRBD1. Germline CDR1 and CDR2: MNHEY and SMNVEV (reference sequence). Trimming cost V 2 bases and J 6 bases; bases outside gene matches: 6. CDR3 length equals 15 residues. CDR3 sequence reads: CASSLRQGMDEKLFF. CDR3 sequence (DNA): TGTGCCAGCAGTTTAAGACAGGGCATGGATGAAAAACTGTTTTTT.